This passage covers 19 T cell receptor beta chains from one sample sequenced in a study of OX40 agonist ivuxolimab in advanced cancers. Libraries were prepared by immunoSEQ multiplex PCR; TCRdb keeps only in-frame clonotypes and omits some of them. This sample carries under 95,000 clones, 89% of them seen once, and the ten largest clones take 0.15% to 0.2%. Specimen: CD4+ or CD8+ T cells sorted from blood, collected in a trial of the OX40 agonist ivuxolimab. These receptors were taken from an adult with an advanced solid tumor such as melanoma, head and neck, liver or kidney cancer.

With respect to this clone: One end of the junction is discordant with germline, which a read error may explain. The gene calls are TRBV29-1 and TRBJ2-2; 8 nucleotides match TRBD1. CDR1 is SQVTM and CDR2 is ANQGSEA in the germline V gene. The CDR3 length is 16 residues. CDR3 sequence reads: CSVEVADRAVSGELFF. The CDR3 DNA is TGCAGCGTAGAAGTGGCGGACAGGGCAGTTTCGGGGGAGCTGTTTTTT.

The rearrangement uses TRBV27 and TRBJ2-3; the D is unclear. The CDR3 extends over 11 amino acids. In germline, CDR1 is MNHEY, CDR2 SMNVEV (reference sequence). Trimming removed 5 bases at V and 4 bases at J, with 4 bases between. The CDR3 nucleotides are TGTGCCAGCAGTCGGGCAGATACGCAGTATTTT. Protein: CASSRADTQYF.

The chain combines TRBV5-4 with TRBJ2-3, with 11 bases that match TRBD2. This CDR3 contains 17 residues. The germline CDR1 and CDR2 sequences are SGHNT and YYREEE (reference sequence). Trimming took 0 bases from V and 2 from J; bases not matched to a gene: 5. The CDR3 here is CASSLGASGGNTDTQYF. CDR3 coding DNA: TGTGCCAGCAGCTTGGGGGCTAGCGGGGGGAACACAGATACGCAGTATTTT. Based on the CDR3 plus reference TRBV5-4 and TRBJ2-3, the full variable domain is ETGVTQSPTHLIKTRGQQVTLRCSSQSGHNTVSWYQQALGQGPQFIFQYYREEENGRGNFPPRFSGLQFPNYSSELNVNALELDDSALYLCASSLGASGGNTDTQYFGPGTRLTVL.

This clone has a handful of counts. The chain employs TRBV10-3 and TRBJ1-5; TRBD1 matches 9 bases. Trimming cost V 7 bases and J 12 bases; bases outside gene matches: 10. The CDR3 covers 13 residues. Germline lookup yields CDR1 ENHRY and CDR2 SYGVKD. CDR3 coding DNA: TGTGCCATCAAGGCGGGACAGGGAGGTGGCCAGCATTTT. Translation: CAIKAGQGGGQHF.

A remark on this clone: Other DNA sequences in this sample translate to the same CDR3. This chain connects TRBV5-1 to TRBJ2-7; a possible D gene is TRBD1 (6 bases). The CDR3 has 14 amino acids. V lost 0 bases and J 4 bases, leaving 11 bases between the germline ends. The germline V gene has CDR1 SGHRS and CDR2 YFSETQ. The CDR3 is CASSLVGGGYEQYF. CDR3 nucleotide sequence: TGCGCCAGCAGCTTGGTAGGGGGTGGGTACGAGCAGTACTTC.

This clone was recorded a few times. The CDR3 loop reads CASSPRQGPRTEAFF. The CDR3 region has the DNA TGTGCCAGCTCACCACGGCAGGGCCCCAGGACTGAAGCTTTCTTT. This rearrangement joins TRBV18 to TRBJ1-1, with D tentatively TRBD1 (5 bases). Trimming shortened V by 1 base and J by 5 bases, and 14 bases separated the two germline ends. The CDR3 has 15 residues. The germline gives CDR1 KGHSH, CDR2 LQKENI.

This clone was seen just once. This chain connects TRBV5-1 to TRBJ2-3; the D gene could be TRBD1 or TRBD2 (5 bases each). Germline V CDR1 and CDR2: SGHRS, YFSETQ. CDR3 size: 17 residues. The V end lost 4 bases, the J end lost 4 bases, and 22 bases lay between the germline ends. The CDR3 sequence: CASSRTGGRPPPDTQYF. The CDR3 DNA sequence: TGCGCCAGCAGCCGAACAGGAGGTAGACCCCCCCCAGATACGCAGTATTTT.

The chain uses TRBV30 and TRBJ1-2, with TRBD1 as a possible D gene (5 bases). Looked up from germline, CDR1 is GTSNPN and CDR2 is SVGIG (reference sequence). This CDR3 contains 14 residues. The V end lost 0 bases, the J end lost 6 bases, and 14 bases lay between the germline ends. The CDR3 loop reads CAWSVERGSHGYTF. CDR3 sequence (DNA): TGTGCCTGGAGTGTTGAGAGGGGTTCCCATGGCTACACCTTC.

The chain is built from TRBV11-2 and TRBJ2-7; 10 bases align to TRBD1. Germline trimming cut 0 bases from V and 4 bases from J; bases unmatched to any gene: 3. The CDR3 is 15 residues long. Germline V lookup: CDR1 SGHAT, CDR2 FQNNGV. For the CDR3, the DNA is TGTGCCAGCAGCTTAGACGGGACAGGGGTGTACGAGCAGTACTTC. Translation gives CASSLDGTGVYEQYF.

The chain recombines TRBV5-1 with TRBJ1-1; D unresolved. Per the germline V gene, CDR1 is SGHRS and CDR2 is YFSETQ. V was clipped by 7 bases and J by 8 bases, with 33 bases between them. The CDR3 consists of 18 residues. CDR3: CASRINLRVGRSGKEAFF. The CDR3 nucleotides read TGCGCCAGCCGTATAAATTTGAGGGTGGGCCGGTCGGGGAAGGAAGCTTTCTTT.

The chain combines TRBV14 with TRBJ2-5; D perhaps matches TRBD2 (7 bases). The J call is doubtful: the DNA matches TRBJ2-7 better. Germline CDR1 and CDR2: SGHDN and FVKESK. The CDR3 loop spans 15 amino acids. The CDR3 protein is CASSPLGGRLYEQYF. In nucleotides, the CDR3 is TGTGCCAGCAGCCCCCTCGGGGGGCGGCTCTACGAGCAGTACTTC.

The chain joins TRBV5-1 to TRBJ2-5; tentative D call: TRBD2 (5 bases). Trimming removed 0 bases at V and 7 bases at J, with 10 bases between. Germline CDR1 SGHRS, CDR2 YFSETQ. The CDR3 is made up of 13 amino acids. This CDR3 is CASSLDEGVTQYF. The CDR3 DNA reads TGCGCCAGCAGCTTGGATGAGGGAGTGACCCAGTACTTC.

This rearrangement joins TRBV29-1 to TRBJ2-7; D gene uncertain. Germline CDR1 reads SQVTM; CDR2 reads ANQGSEA. Trimming stripped 5 bases from V and 2 bases from J, with 10 bases between. The CDR3 spans 12 residues. CDR3 in amino acids: CSVLDGAYEQYF. The CDR3 nucleotides read TGCAGCGTTCTTGACGGAGCCTACGAGCAGTACTTC.

This rearrangement joins TRBV29-1 to TRBJ2-7, with TRBD2 matching 7 bases. CDR1 SQVTM and CDR2 ANQGSEA come from the germline V gene. CDR3 length: 12 residues. Trimming cost V 6 bases and J 0 bases; bases outside gene matches: 2. Here the CDR3 DNA reads TGCAGCGTAGCGGGAAGCTCCTACGAGCAGTACTTC. Protein: CSVAGSSYEQYF.

The chain recombines TRBV7-3 with TRBJ2-1, with D uncertain. Germline V gene sequence: CDR1 SGHTA, CDR2 FQGTGA. The CDR3 totals 14 residues. The V and J ends lost 1 base and 2 bases respectively, with 6 bases between them. The CDR3 loop is CASSLNAAYNEQFF. The DNA for the CDR3 is TGTGCCAGCAGCTTAAATGCAGCCTACAATGAGCAGTTCTTC.

This CDR3 is CAISESGTSVTGELFF. DNA for the CDR3: TGTGCCATCAGTGAGTCTGGGACTAGCGTCACCGGGGAGCTGTTTTTT. The V call is TRBV10-3, the J call TRBJ2-2, with 10 bases that match TRBD2. CDR3 length: 16 residues. Germline values: CDR1 ENHRY, CDR2 SYGVKD. The junction had 2 bases not matched to a gene; V was cut back by 0 bases and J by 4 bases.

This rearrangement joins TRBV10-3 to TRBJ1-3; 7 bases match TRBD1. V shed 4 bases and J 0 bases; nucleotides not matched to a gene: 3. CDR3 length: 15 amino acids. CDR1 ENHRY and CDR2 SYGVKD come from the germline V gene. The CDR3 sequence: CAISGTGLSGNTIYF. In DNA, the CDR3 is TGTGCCATCAGTGGGACAGGCCTCTCTGGAAACACCATATATTTT.

The CDR3 loop reads CASRADGSNYGYTF. In DNA, the CDR3 is TGTGCCAGTAGGGCCGACGGTTCTAACTATGGCTACACCTTC. The chain has TRBV19 and TRBJ1-2; D remains ambiguous. The germline V gene has CDR1 LNHDA and CDR2 SQIVND (reference sequence). The CDR3 consists of 14 residues. Trimming cost V 6 bases and J 0 bases, with 11 bases left between them. The entire variable domain, with the rest obtained from reference TRBV19 and TRBJ1-2, is as follows: DGGITQSPKYLFRKEGQNVTLSCEQNLNHDAMYWYRQDPGQGLRLIYYSQIVNDFQKGDIAEGYSVSREKKESFPLTVTSAQKNPTAFYLCASRADGSNYGYTFGSGTRLTVV.

V gene TRBV18 combines with J gene TRBJ2-2, with TRBD2 matching over 7 bases. V lost 6 bases and J lost 3; bases outside the gene matches: 10. Germline V gene lookup returns CDR1 KGHSH and CDR2 LQKENI. The CDR3 sequence is 16 residues long. This CDR3 reads CASSQPGAGDTGELFF. In DNA form, the CDR3 reads TGTGCCAGCTCTCAGCCCGGGGCGGGAGACACCGGGGAGCTGTTTTTT.